This T cell receptor (beta chain) was sequenced in a study of patients and donors after allogeneic stem cell transplantation (dated by TCRdb to 2020 to 2022). This clonotype occurred a few times. The specificity of this receptor is unknown. Base qualities were left out, and no much larger clone turns up one base away. The library was prepared using RT-PCR. TCRdb lists the instrument as NextSeq 550. Clones were called with MiXCR by TCRdb after fastp trimmed the public reads at Q25, and only in-frame beta chains were retained. One record per CDR3 amino acid sequence lists the most common genes and DNA. The sample yields over 350,000 distinct CDR3 sequences; around 16% were counted once. Clones ranked in the top ten supply around 7.2% of the sample. The CDR3 numbers 14 residues from cysteine through phenylalanine. The sequence is cut down to CDR3 DNA, 42 bases in frame from base 1. V gives up 3 bases and J gives up 6 bases, and the segment between their germline ends measures 12 bases.

The receptor comes from a human donor who was either an allogeneic HSCT recipient or a stem cell or donor lymphocyte infusion donor (not recorded which). It is not recorded whose cells these are; they may come from a transplant donor. The sequenced sample was blood, either unsorted or a sorted T cell fraction (not recorded which). The sequence joins TRBV12-3 or TRBV12-4 to TRBJ2-1; the D segment could be TRBD2, given 6 matching bases. The bases are TGTGCCAGCAGTTTCTACGGGAGCATCAATGAGCAGTTCTTC. Its product reads: CASSFYGSINEQFF.